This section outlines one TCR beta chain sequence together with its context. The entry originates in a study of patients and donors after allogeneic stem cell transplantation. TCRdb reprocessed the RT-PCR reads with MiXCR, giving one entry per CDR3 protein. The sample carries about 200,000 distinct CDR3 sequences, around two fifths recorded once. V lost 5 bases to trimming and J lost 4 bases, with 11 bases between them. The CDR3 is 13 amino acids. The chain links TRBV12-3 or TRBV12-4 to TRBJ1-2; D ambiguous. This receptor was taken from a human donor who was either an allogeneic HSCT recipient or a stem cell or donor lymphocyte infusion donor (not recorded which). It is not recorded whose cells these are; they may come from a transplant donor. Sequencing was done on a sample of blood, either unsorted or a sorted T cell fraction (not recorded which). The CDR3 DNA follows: TGTGCCAGCAGTCCTACGGGCCCCTATGGCTACACCTTC. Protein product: CASSPTGPYGYTF.